A selection of T cell receptor beta chains follows, all from one sample in a study of cytomegalovirus exposure and HLA in healthy donors. Here immunoSEQ multiplex PCR was the method, and the copy in TCRdb shows in-frame clones only, minus some. This sample carries some 69,000 clones, about 94% of them seen once, and the ten largest clones take approximately 4.5%. The sequencing input was PBMCs. These receptors came from a young man in good health and CMV-seropositive. Both conserved end residues are part of each CDR3. A D gene is named only where the DNA matches it firmly. Not all rows give a size; the values are once, few, many and, for expanded clones, a class.

V: TRBV20-1; length: 10; D: NA; J: TRBJ2-3; size: NA; DNA: TGCAGTGCAACACAAGATACGCAGTATTTT; CDR3: CSATQDTQYF
V: TRBV7-3; length: 16; D: NA; J: TRBJ2-3; size: NA; DNA: TGTGCCAGCAGCTTAGGACACTCCACACGGGCAGATACGCAGTATTTT; CDR3: CASSLGHSTRADTQYF
V: TRBV7-6; length: 14; D: NA; J: TRBJ1-1; size: NA; DNA: TGTGCCAGCAGCTTAGCCGGGAGGGGTACTGAAGCTTTCTTT; CDR3: CASSLAGRGTEAFF
V: TRBV19; length: 14; D: TRBD2; J: TRBJ2-1; size: once; DNA: TGTGCCAGTAGTATAGCGGGGGGGCCAAGGGAGCAGTTCTTC; CDR3: CASSIAGGPREQFF
V: TRBV6-1; length: 12; D: NA; J: TRBJ2-4; size: NA; DNA: TGTGCCAGCTTTAGCGGCGTAAACATTCAGTACTTC; CDR3: CASFSGVNIQYF
V: TRBV10-3; length: 17; D: TRBD2; J: TRBJ2-7; size: NA; DNA: TGTGCCATCAGTGACAGGGGTGGAGCGGGAGACTCCTACGAGCAGTACTTC; CDR3: CAISDRGGAGDSYEQYF
V: TRBV29-1; length: 14; D: NA; J: TRBJ2-7; size: NA; DNA: TGCAGCGTTGTGGGCAGTGATGCCTCCTACGAGCAGTACTTC; CDR3: CSVVGSDASYEQYF
V: TRBV15; length: 16; D: TRBD1; J: TRBJ1-4; size: NA; DNA: TGTGCCACCAGCCGTCGGACAGGGGAGGGGTCGGAAAAACTGTTTTTT; CDR3: CATSRRTGEGSEKLFF
V: TRBV28; length: 16; D: TRBD2; J: TRBJ2-6; size: NA; DNA: TGTGCCAGCAGGGAGGGGACTAGCTCTGGGGCCAACGTCCTGACTTTC; CDR3: CASREGTSSGANVLTF
V: TRBV4-3; length: 14; D: NA; J: TRBJ1-3; size: NA; DNA: TGCGCCAGCAGCCAAGGAATCGAGAGAAACACCATATATTTT; CDR3: CASSQGIERNTIYF
V: TRBV19; length: 13; D: TRBD2; J: TRBJ2-1; size: NA; DNA: TGTGCCAGTAGCCCCCTGACTAGCGGGGAGCAGTTCTTC; CDR3: CASSPLTSGEQFF
V: TRBV27; length: 14; D: NA; J: TRBJ1-1; size: NA; DNA: TGTGCCAGCAGTTCCGGGCTGCCGGGGGGAGAAGCTTTCTTT; CDR3: CASSSGLPGGEAFF
V: TRBV19; length: 15; D: TRBD2; J: TRBJ2-3; size: NA; DNA: TGTGCCAGTAGTGTTGGGACTAGCGGGGGAGACACGCAGTATTTT; CDR3: CASSVGTSGGDTQYF
V: TRBV6-6; length: 12; D: NA; J: TRBJ2-7; size: NA; DNA: TGTGCCAGCACGAGCGGGTCTTACGAGCAGTACTTC; CDR3: CASTSGSYEQYF
V: TRBV10-3; length: 15; D: TRBD2; J: TRBJ2-7; size: NA; DNA: TGTGCCATCAGTGACCGACTAGCGGGAGCCTACGAGCAGTACTTC; CDR3: CAISDRLAGAYEQYF
V: TRBV4-1; length: 13; D: NA; J: TRBJ1-1; size: NA; DNA: TGCGCCAGCAGCCAAGAAGTCGGTACTGAAGCTTTCTTT; CDR3: CASSQEVGTEAFF
V: TRBV5-1; length: 13; D: NA; J: TRBJ2-1; size: NA; DNA: TGCGCCAGCAGCTCTAAAACCTACAATGAGCAGTTCTTC; CDR3: CASSSKTYNEQFF
V: TRBV19; length: 18; D: TRBD1; J: TRBJ2-6; size: NA; DNA: TGTGCCAGTAGTTGGGGTGGACAGGGTATGTCTGGGGCCAACGTCCTGACTTTC; CDR3: CASSWGGQGMSGANVLTF
V: TRBV28; length: 14; D: NA; J: TRBJ2-5; size: once; DNA: TGTGCCAGCAGTCCGACAGAGTACCAAGAGACCCAGTACTTC; CDR3: CASSPTEYQETQYF
V: TRBV2; length: 14; D: TRBD1; J: TRBJ1-5; size: NA; DNA: TGTGCCAGCAGGCGGGACAGAGACAATCAGCCCCAGCATTTT; CDR3: CASRRDRDNQPQHF
V: TRBV30; length: 11; D: NA; J: TRBJ2-7; size: NA; DNA: TGTGCCTGGAGCGACAGCTACGAGCAGTACTTC; CDR3: CAWSDSYEQYF
V: TRBV19; length: 14; D: NA; J: TRBJ1-4; size: NA; DNA: TGTGCCAGTAGCCAGGGAGGGACTAATGAAAAACTGTTTTTT; CDR3: CASSQGGTNEKLFF
V: TRBV7-6; length: 13; D: NA; J: TRBJ2-2; size: once; DNA: TGTGCCAGCAGCAGGACAGACACCGGGGAGCTGTTTTTT; CDR3: CASSRTDTGELFF
V: TRBV11-2; length: 15; D: TRBD2; J: TRBJ2-3; size: NA; DNA: TGTGCCAGCAGCGGGACTAGCGCGTTCACAGATACGCAGTATTTT; CDR3: CASSGTSAFTDTQYF
V: TRBV6-6; length: 11; D: NA; J: TRBJ2-1; size: NA; DNA: TGTGCCAGCAGAAATAACAATGAGCAGTTCTTC; CDR3: CASRNNNEQFF
V: TRBV10-3; length: 19; D: TRBD1; J: TRBJ2-1; size: NA; DNA: TGTGCCATCAGTGAACTAACCTCGGGGGACAGGGGAGGATCCAATGAGCAGTTCTTC; CDR3: CAISELTSGDRGGSNEQFF
V: TRBV27; length: 15; D: TRBD1; J: TRBJ2-7; size: NA; DNA: TGTGCCAGCAGTACCCCTGGGACAGCTTCCTACGAGCAGTACTTC; CDR3: CASSTPGTASYEQYF
V: TRBV14; length: 16; D: NA; J: TRBJ2-6; size: NA; DNA: TGTGCCAGCAGCTTCCAGGTGCAAAGTCGGGCCAACGTCCTGACTTTC; CDR3: CASSFQVQSRANVLTF
V: TRBV27; length: 16; D: NA; J: TRBJ1-3; size: NA; DNA: TGTGCCAGCAGTTCTGGGTTGGAGGGAACCGGAAACACCATATATTTT; CDR3: CASSSGLEGTGNTIYF
V: TRBV7-8; length: 14; D: TRBD1; J: TRBJ2-7; size: NA; DNA: TGTGCCAGCAGCGACCGGGACAGGGCGTACGAGCAGTACTTC; CDR3: CASSDRDRAYEQYF
V: TRBV10-3; length: 15; D: NA; J: TRBJ2-7; size: once; DNA: TGTGCCATCAGTGGGGACTTTACAGGGAGGGTAGAGCAGTACTTC; CDR3: CAISGDFTGRVEQYF
V: TRBV30; length: 16; D: TRBD1; J: TRBJ2-7; size: NA; DNA: TGTGCCTGGGATTGGAACGGGGCAGGGGGCGCGAAGGAGCAGTACTTC; CDR3: CAWDWNGAGGAKEQYF
V: TRBV11-2; length: 17; D: NA; J: TRBJ2-3; size: once; DNA: TGTGCCAGCCGAGGCCTAGGTAGAGGGTACGGTAGGGATACGCAGTATTTT; CDR3: CASRGLGRGYGRDTQYF
V: TRBV7-9; length: 13; D: TRBD2; J: TRBJ2-7; size: NA; DNA: TGTGCCAGCAGCTCACTAGCGGGAAACGAGCAGTACTTC; CDR3: CASSSLAGNEQYF
V: TRBV28; length: 13; D: TRBD2; J: TRBJ2-7; size: once; DNA: TGTGCCAGCAGTCCGGGCGGGAGCTACGAGCAGTACTTC; CDR3: CASSPGGSYEQYF
V: TRBV7-7; length: 14; D: TRBD2; J: TRBJ2-1; size: once; DNA: TGTGCTAGCAGCTTGACGGGGGGCTACAATGAGCAGTTCTTC; CDR3: CASSLTGGYNEQFF
V: TRBV10-3; length: 14; D: NA; J: TRBJ2-1; size: NA; DNA: TGTGCCATCGATGATAGGAGCTCGGGCAATGAGCAGTTCTTC; CDR3: CAIDDRSSGNEQFF
V: TRBV27; length: 14; D: TRBD1; J: TRBJ1-2; size: NA; DNA: TGTGCCAGCAGAACCGGACAGGGTGGCTATGGCTACACCTTC; CDR3: CASRTGQGGYGYTF